Listed below are T cell receptor beta chains from one sample, sequenced in a study of a mutant IDH1 vaccine in newly diagnosed glioma. Antigens of these TCRs are unknown. TCRdb's table, derived via immunoSEQ multiplex PCR, lists solely in-frame clones and lacks some. The data show 34,000 or so clones, with roughly three quarters seen just once and about 10% held by the top ten. The input for sequencing was PBMCs, taken from a glioma patient whose treatment included an IDH1 peptide vaccine. These receptors all come from a woman aged 40 to 50 with glioma. Both conserved end residues are part of each CDR3. A D gene is named only where the DNA matches it firmly. Size tells how often a clone was seen (once, few, many) or the class of an expanded clone, and some rows leave it out.

clone size	J gene	V gene	D gene	CDR3 protein	CDR3 DNA
NA	TRBJ2-3	TRBV2	TRBD2	CASRLLAVSTDTQYF	TGTGCCAGCAGGCTACTAGCGGTTAGCACAGATACGCAGTATTTT
NA	TRBJ2-5	TRBV7-2	NA	CASSLFETQYF	TGTGCCAGCAGCTTATTTGAGACCCAGTACTTC
few	TRBJ1-6	TRBV30	NA	CAWSLGGATQGGYSPLHF	TGTGCCTGGAGTCTAGGGGGGGCGACACAGGGAGGATATTCACCCCTCCACTTT
NA	TRBJ1-5	TRBV15	TRBD1	CATSRDRTGQNQPQHF	TGTGCCACCAGCAGAGATCGGACAGGGCAGAATCAGCCCCAGCATTTT
NA	TRBJ2-7	TRBV14	NA	CASSPRGALYYEQYF	TGTGCCAGCAGCCCACGGGGGGCCTTGTACTACGAGCAGTACTTC
NA	TRBJ1-1	TRBV19	TRBD1	CAIKRGQGLTEAFF	TGTGCCATAAAAAGGGGACAGGGGCTCACTGAAGCTTTCTTT
NA	TRBJ1-2	TRBV7-3	NA	CASSPFHGAYYGYTF	TGTGCCAGCAGCCCTTTCCATGGCGCCTACTATGGCTACACCTTC
once	TRBJ2-1	TRBV9	NA	CASSVESRGIPHNEQFF	TGTGCCAGCAGCGTAGAATCACGAGGGATTCCCCACAATGAGCAGTTCTTC
NA	TRBJ2-3	TRBV10-2	NA	CASKAGLADTQYF	TGCGCCAGCAAGGCAGGGCTGGCAGATACGCAGTATTTT
NA	TRBJ2-1	TRBV2	NA	CASSPRNNEQFF	TGTGCCAGCAGCCCCAGGAACAATGAGCAGTTCTTC
NA	TRBJ2-4	TRBV5-4	NA	CASSLSGPNIQYF	TGTGCCAGCAGCCTATCGGGCCCAAACATTCAGTACTTC
NA	TRBJ2-5	TRBV15	TRBD1	CATSRTGMETQYF	TGTGCCACCAGCAGGACAGGGATGGAGACCCAGTACTTC
few	TRBJ2-2	TRBV9	NA	CASSGRTLNTGELFF	TGTGCCAGCAGCGGGCGGACTCTCAACACCGGGGAGCTGTTTTTT
NA	TRBJ2-7	TRBV7-9	NA	CASSFVGGEQYF	TGTGCCAGCAGCTTCGTGGGAGGCGAGCAGTACTTC
NA	TRBJ1-2	TRBV9	TRBD1	CASSGAGTGPNYGYTF	TGTGCCAGCAGCGGCGCCGGGACAGGGCCTAACTATGGCTACACCTTC
few	TRBJ1-6	TRBV25-1	NA	CASSEFGGSSPLHF	TGTGCCAGCAGTGAATTTGGAGGGTCTTCACCCCTCCACTTT
NA	TRBJ2-2	TRBV5-1	NA	CASGGELRTGELFF	TGCGCCTCAGGGGGGGAATTAAGGACCGGGGAGCTGTTTTTT
NA	TRBJ2-5	TRBV7-2	TRBD2	CASSLVGTSGQETQYF	TGTGCCAGCAGCTTAGTGGGGACTAGCGGGCAAGAGACCCAGTACTTC
NA	TRBJ1-4	TRBV27	NA	CASSLLGTNEKLFF	TGTGCCAGCAGTTTATTGGGAACTAATGAAAAACTGTTTTTT
few	TRBJ1-5	TRBV7-2	TRBD1	CASSTPGQAGNQPQHF	TGTGCCAGCAGCACACCGGGACAGGCGGGCAATCAGCCCCAGCATTTT
NA	TRBJ1-1	TRBV5-5	NA	CASSFNRVGRNTEAFF	TGTGCCAGCAGCTTTAACAGGGTGGGGAGGAACACTGAAGCTTTCTTT
NA	TRBJ2-1	TRBV5-5	NA	CASSLAPRLQFF	TGTGCCAGCAGCTTGGCCCCCAGGCTACAGTTCTTC
NA	TRBJ2-5	TRBV6-6	TRBD1	CASSYPMTGVQETQYF	TGTGCCAGCAGTTACCCAATGACAGGGGTACAAGAGACCCAGTACTTC
NA	TRBJ1-5	TRBV6-1	NA	CASSDSFDQPQHF	TGTGCCAGCAGTGATTCCTTCGATCAGCCCCAGCATTTT
NA	TRBJ1-6	TRBV7-2	NA	CASSAGPYNSPLHF	TGTGCCAGCAGCGCCGGACCCTATAATTCACCCCTCCACTTT
once	TRBJ2-1	TRBV27	TRBD2	CASRGGSEQFF	TGTGCCAGCAGGGGCGGGAGTGAGCAGTTCTTC